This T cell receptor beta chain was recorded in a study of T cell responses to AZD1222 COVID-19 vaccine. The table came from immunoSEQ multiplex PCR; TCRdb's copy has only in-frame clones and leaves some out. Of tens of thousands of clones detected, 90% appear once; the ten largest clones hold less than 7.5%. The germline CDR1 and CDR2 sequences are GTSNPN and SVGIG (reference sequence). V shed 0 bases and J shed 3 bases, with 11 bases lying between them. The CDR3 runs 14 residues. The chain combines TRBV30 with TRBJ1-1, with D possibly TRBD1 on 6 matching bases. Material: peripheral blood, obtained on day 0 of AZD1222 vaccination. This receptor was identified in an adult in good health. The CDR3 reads CAWSVIQGYTEAFF. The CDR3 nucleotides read TGTGCCTGGAGTGTGATACAGGGATACACTGAAGCTTTCTTT.